The source of this T cell receptor beta chain is a study of blood T cell repertoires in COVID-19. Libraries were prepared by immunoSEQ multiplex PCR; TCRdb keeps only in-frame clonotypes and omits some of them. This sample has around 480,000 clones, with 75% to 90% found just once. The CDR3 runs to 15 residues. J was trimmed by 5 bases and V by 5 bases; bases with no gene match: 8. The germline CDR1 and CDR2 sequences are SGHAT and FQNNGV. The chain has TRBV11-2 and TRBJ2-5; 10 bases map to TRBD2. The sequenced sample was PBMCs or T cells enriched from blood (not recorded which). The receptor was derived from a woman between 18 and 29 years old who had recovered from COVID-19. The CDR3: CASSTRGLASETQYF. The DNA for the CDR3 is TGTGCCAGCAGCACCCGGGGACTAGCGAGCGAGACCCAGTACTTC.